Listed here are 16 T cell receptor beta chains from one sample, sequenced in a study of patients and donors after allogeneic stem cell transplantation. Using its own MiXCR run on the RT-PCR reads, TCRdb lists one record per CDR3 protein. The data contain some 200,000 distinct CDR3 sequences, approximately 41% of them singletons. The sequenced material came from blood, either unsorted or a sorted T cell fraction (not recorded which). The source is a human donor who was either an allogeneic HSCT recipient or a stem cell or donor lymphocyte infusion donor (not recorded which). It is not recorded whose cells these are; they may come from a transplant donor.

The chain is built from TRBV12-3 or TRBV12-4 and TRBJ2-1; 9 nucleotides agree with TRBD2. The CDR3 is 19 amino acids. J was trimmed by 0 bases and V by 6 bases; bases with no gene match: 15. CDR3 residues: CASRPGVAGDNSSYNEQFF. CDR3 DNA: TGTGCCAGCAGGCCCGGGGTAGCGGGGGACAACAGCTCCTACAATGAGCAGTTCTTC.

This clonotype was counted between two and nine times. The rearrangement joins TRBV12-3 or TRBV12-4 to TRBJ2-3, with D possibly TRBD2 on 5 matching bases. This CDR3 has 12 residues. V lost 11 bases to trimming and J lost 6 bases, with 15 bases between them. The CDR3 nucleotides are TGTGCCTCGAGACTCACGGGGGATACGCAGTATTTT. Amino acid sequence: CASRLTGDTQYF.

V usage is TRBV7-9 and J usage is TRBJ2-3, with D unclear. The germline V and J ends were trimmed by 1 base and 2 bases, with 7 bases remaining between them. CDR3 length: 14 residues. Germline CDR1 reads SEHNR; CDR2 reads FQNEAQ (reference sequence). The DNA of the CDR3 is TGTGCCAGCAGCTTAGGAGCCTACACAGATACGCAGTATTTT. Its translation: CASSLGAYTDTQYF.

The V gene is TRBV30, the J gene TRBJ1-5; D not certain. The CDR3 sequence is 14 residues long. V dropped 2 bases and J dropped 6 bases, with 14 bases sitting between them. CDR1 and CDR2 (germline): GTSNPN, SVGIG (reference sequence). The CDR3 sequence: CAWSRGEGSQPQHF. The DNA of the CDR3 is TGTGCCTGGAGTCGTGGGGAAGGAAGTCAGCCCCAGCATTTT. Filled out from reference TRBV30 and TRBJ1-5, the complete variable domain reads SQTIHQWPATLVQPVGSPLSLECTVEGTSNPNLYWYRQAAGRGLQLLFYSVGIGQISSEVPQNLSASRPQDRQFILSSKKLLLSDSGFYLCAWSRGEGSQPQHFGDGTRLSIL.

The chain recombines TRBV27 with TRBJ2-1; TRBD2 aligns across 13 bases. Germline V gene sequence: CDR1 MNHEY, CDR2 SMNVEV (reference sequence). The CDR3 has 15 residues. V was clipped by 6 bases and J by 9 bases; unmatched bases: 8. The CDR3 here is CASRLLAGGPSEQFF. Here the CDR3 DNA reads TGTGCCAGCAGACTACTAGCGGGAGGGCCCAGTGAGCAGTTCTTC.

CDR3 sequence reads: CASSLAGQPNYGYTF. The DNA for the CDR3 is TGTGCCAGCAGCTTAGCGGGGCAGCCTAACTATGGCTACACCTTC. The chain combines TRBV7-2 with TRBJ1-2, with D maybe TRBD1 (5 bases). V lost 0 bases, J lost 0 bases, and 8 bases lay in between. CDR1 is SGHTA, CDR2 FQGNSA, per germline. The CDR3 has 15 amino acids.

This chain joins TRBV5-1 and TRBJ1-1; a weak D match, TRBD1 (5 bases). The CDR3 is made up of 15 amino acids. Trimming removed 4 bases at V and 2 bases at J, with 15 bases between. CDR1 is SGHRS and CDR2 is YFSETQ in the germline V gene. The CDR3 protein is CASSRRTPLNTEAFF. In nucleotides, the CDR3 is TGCGCCAGCAGCCGAAGGACACCCCTAAACACTGAAGCTTTCTTT.

The chain employs TRBV7-2 and TRBJ2-4, with 7 bases that match TRBD1. J was trimmed by 0 bases and V by 5 bases; bases with no gene match: 10. Germline V gene data show CDR1 as SGHTA and CDR2 as FQGNSA. The CDR3 totals 17 residues. The CDR3 region has the DNA TGTGCCAGCAGCCTCCGGGACAGCTACTTAGCCAAAAACATTCAGTACTTC. Protein product: CASSLRDSYLAKNIQYF.

The rearrangement links TRBV7-9 to TRBJ2-3, with 7 nucleotides matching TRBD1. The CDR3 sequence is 15 residues long. With 0 bases clipped from V and 0 bases from J, the junction kept 0 bases outside the gene matches. Germline values: CDR1 SEHNR, CDR2 FQNEAQ (reference sequence). The CDR3 loop reads CASSLAGQSTDTQYF. CDR3 in DNA: TGTGCCAGCAGCTTAGCGGGACAGAGCACAGATACGCAGTATTTT.

The chain combines TRBV6-5 with TRBJ2-1; 7 nucleotides agree with TRBD1. CDR3 size: 12 residues. V dropped 7 bases and J dropped 10; count of bases not matched to a gene: 7. Germline V gene lookup returns CDR1 MNHEY and CDR2 SVGAGI. The CDR3 DNA sequence: TGTGCCAGCACCACCCAGGGGGTCGAGCAGTTCTTC. Its protein product is CASTTQGVEQFF.

CDR3 residues: CSVSGTGNQMSGYTF. The CDR3 DNA is TGCAGCGTTTCCGGGACAGGGAACCAGATGTCGGGCTACACCTTC. The chain joins TRBV29-1 to TRBJ1-2, with 9 bases identical to TRBD1. Germline V gene data show CDR1 as SQVTM and CDR2 as ANQGSEA. V dropped 5 bases and J dropped 8; count of bases not matched to a gene: 15. The CDR3 totals 15 residues.

This rearrangement joins TRBV7-9 to TRBJ1-5; 7 bases agree with TRBD1. Trimming removed 5 bases from V and 5 bases from J; junction bases left unmatched: 3. Per germline, CDR1 SEHNR and CDR2 FQNEAQ (reference sequence). CDR3 size: 13 residues. The CDR3 DNA follows: TGTGCCAGCAGCGAGGGACAGTATCAGCCCCAGCATTTT. Translation gives CASSEGQYQPQHF. Using reference TRBV7-9 and TRBJ1-5 for the parts outside the CDR3, the full variable domain is DTGVSQNPRHKITKRGQNVTFRCDPISEHNRLYWYRQTLGQGPEFLTYFQNEAQLEKSRLLSDRFSAERPKGSFSTLEIQRTEQGDSAMYLCASSEGQYQPQHFGDGTRLSIL.

This chain connects TRBV24-1 to TRBJ1-2; 7 bases map to TRBD1. The CDR3 contains 16 residues. V shed 2 bases, J shed 1 base, and the junction held 6 bases outside the gene matches. Germline V lookup: CDR1 KGHDR, CDR2 SFDVKD. CDR3 sequence: CATSDWRTGGNYGYTF. CDR3 DNA sequence: TGTGCCACCAGTGATTGGAGGACAGGCGGTAACTATGGCTACACCTTC.

The chain links TRBV27 to TRBJ2-3; the D is unclear. There are 11 residues in the CDR3. Germline CDR1 and CDR2: MNHEY and SMNVEV (reference sequence). V was shortened by 7 bases and J by 4 bases, with 6 bases between the two germline ends. CDR3 in amino acids: CASMGADTQYF. CDR3 DNA sequence: TGTGCCAGCATGGGCGCAGATACGCAGTATTTT.

The gene calls are TRBV6-1 and TRBJ1-6; 7 bases map to TRBD1. The trim removed 0 bases at V and 10 bases at J, leaving 6 bases unmatched. Germline V CDR1 and CDR2: MNHNS, SASEGT. This CDR3 region has 15 residues. CDR3 loop: CASSEAGQGGSPLHF. The CDR3 nucleotides read TGTGCCAGCAGTGAAGCTGGGCAGGGGGGATCACCCCTCCACTTT.

The V gene is TRBV25-1, the J gene TRBJ1-2, with 7 bases aligning to TRBD1. Germline V CDR1 and CDR2: MGHDK, SYGVNS. Trimming took 9 bases from V and 8 from J; bases not matched to a gene: 12. This CDR3 has 13 amino acids. The CDR3 sequence: CASGGGSREGYTF. CDR3 bases: TGTGCCAGTGGAGGGGGCTCCCGGGAGGGCTACACCTTC.